This TCR beta chain was captured by sequencing in a study of T cells after yellow fever vaccination. The study, taken as a whole, reports: The secondary response was weaker, and its peak arrived faster, on day 5 versus 15. Clonotypes appearing in both CD4 and CD8 compartments existed, and their share was small. Contamination by abundant bulk-population clonotypes could be present in FACS-sorted repertoires.

UMIs and a universal primer site were added when TCR cDNA was made by 5'RACE template switching. Via MiXCR, TCRdb re-called the 5' RACE reads, giving one row per CDR3 protein. The sample holds around 500,000 distinct CDR3 sequences, 20% to 25% seen once. Only a few counts were recorded for this clonotype. Its antigen is undetermined. The CDR3 consists of 13 residues. Germline V gives CDR1 DFQATT, CDR2 SNEGSKA (reference sequence). V lost 8 bases, J lost 1 base, and 14 bases lay in between. This clonotype originated in a man aged 18 to 29 who received the YFV17D yellow fever vaccine. V usage is TRBV20-1 and J usage is TRBJ2-5, with TRBD1 as a possible D gene (5 bases). Specimen: PBMCs, collected around 3 weeks after the first yellow fever vaccination. Here the CDR3 DNA reads TGCAGTTCTTCCGGACAAGTCCAAGAGACCCAGTACTTC. Its protein is CSSSGQVQETQYF.